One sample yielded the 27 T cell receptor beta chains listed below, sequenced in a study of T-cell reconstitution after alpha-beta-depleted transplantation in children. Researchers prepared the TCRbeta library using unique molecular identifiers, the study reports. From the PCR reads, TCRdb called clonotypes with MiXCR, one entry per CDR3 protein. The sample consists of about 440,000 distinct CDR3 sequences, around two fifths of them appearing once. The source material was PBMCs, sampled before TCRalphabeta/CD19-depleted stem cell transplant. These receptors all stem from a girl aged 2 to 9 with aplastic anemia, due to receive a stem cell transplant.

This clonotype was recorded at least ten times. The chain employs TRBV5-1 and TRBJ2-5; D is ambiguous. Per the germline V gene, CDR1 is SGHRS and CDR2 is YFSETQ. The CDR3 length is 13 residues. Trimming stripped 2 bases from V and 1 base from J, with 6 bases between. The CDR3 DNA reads TGCGCCAGCAGCTTTTCGGTCCAAGAGACCCAGTACTTC. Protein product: CASSFSVQETQYF.

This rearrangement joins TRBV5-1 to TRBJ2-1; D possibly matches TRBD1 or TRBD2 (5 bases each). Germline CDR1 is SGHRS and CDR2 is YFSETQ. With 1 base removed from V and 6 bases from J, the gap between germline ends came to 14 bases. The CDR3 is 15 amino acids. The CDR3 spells CASSLPGSGGNEQFF. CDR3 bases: TGCGCCAGCAGCTTGCCAGGGAGCGGTGGCAATGAGCAGTTCTTC.

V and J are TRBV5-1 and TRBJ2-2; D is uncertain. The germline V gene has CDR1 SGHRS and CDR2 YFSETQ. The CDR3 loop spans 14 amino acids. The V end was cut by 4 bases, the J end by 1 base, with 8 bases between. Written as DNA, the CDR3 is TGCGCCAGCAGCACGGACGGGAACACCGGGGAGCTGTTTTTT. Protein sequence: CASSTDGNTGELFF.

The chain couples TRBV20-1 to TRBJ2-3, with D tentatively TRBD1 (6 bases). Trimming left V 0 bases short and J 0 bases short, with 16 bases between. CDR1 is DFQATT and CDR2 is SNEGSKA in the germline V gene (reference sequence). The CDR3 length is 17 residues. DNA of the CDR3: TGCAGTGCTAGAGATAGACAGGAGTACCGTAGCACAGATACGCAGTATTTT. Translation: CSARDRQEYRSTDTQYF.

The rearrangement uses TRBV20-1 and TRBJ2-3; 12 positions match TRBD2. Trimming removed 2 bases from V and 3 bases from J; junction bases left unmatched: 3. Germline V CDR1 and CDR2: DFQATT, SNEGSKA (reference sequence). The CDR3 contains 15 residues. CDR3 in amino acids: CSARLAGGSTDTQYF. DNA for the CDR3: TGCAGTGCTAGACTAGCGGGAGGGTCGACAGATACGCAGTATTTT.

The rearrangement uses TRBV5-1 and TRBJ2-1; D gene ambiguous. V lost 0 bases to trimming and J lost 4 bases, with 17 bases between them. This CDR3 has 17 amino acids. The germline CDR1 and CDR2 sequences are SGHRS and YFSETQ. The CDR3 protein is CASSLESVGPLYNEQFF. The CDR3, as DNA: TGCGCCAGCAGCTTGGAAAGCGTGGGTCCCCTTTACAATGAGCAGTTCTTC.

The chain's CDR3 is CASSYAGVTYEQYF. DNA for the CDR3: TGTGCCAGCAGTTATGCGGGAGTCACCTACGAGCAGTACTTC. The chain is built from TRBV6-5 and TRBJ2-7, with 7 bases identical to TRBD2. From germline, CDR1 is MNHEY and CDR2 SVGAGI. This CDR3 comprises 14 residues. With V trimmed by 3 bases and J by 2 bases, 4 bases remained unmatched.

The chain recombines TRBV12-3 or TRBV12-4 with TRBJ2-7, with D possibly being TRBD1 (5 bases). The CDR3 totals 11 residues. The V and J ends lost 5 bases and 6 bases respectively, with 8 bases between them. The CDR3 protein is CASSDRAEQYF. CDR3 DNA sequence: TGTGCCAGCAGTGACAGAGCCGAGCAGTACTTC.

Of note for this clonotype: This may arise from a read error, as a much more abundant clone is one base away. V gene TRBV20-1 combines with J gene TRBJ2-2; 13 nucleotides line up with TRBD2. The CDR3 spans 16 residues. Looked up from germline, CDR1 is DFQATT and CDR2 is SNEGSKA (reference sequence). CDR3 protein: CCARGLAGLGTGELFF. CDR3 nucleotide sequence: TGCTGTGCTAGGGGACTAGCGGGACTTGGCACCGGGGAGCTGTTTTTT.

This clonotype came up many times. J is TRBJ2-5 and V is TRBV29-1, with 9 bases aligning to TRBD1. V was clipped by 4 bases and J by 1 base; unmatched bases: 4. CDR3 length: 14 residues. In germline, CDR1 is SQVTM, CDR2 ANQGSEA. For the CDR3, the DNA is TGCAGCGTTGCGACAGGGGGGCCCCAAGAGACCCAGTACTTC. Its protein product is CSVATGGPQETQYF.

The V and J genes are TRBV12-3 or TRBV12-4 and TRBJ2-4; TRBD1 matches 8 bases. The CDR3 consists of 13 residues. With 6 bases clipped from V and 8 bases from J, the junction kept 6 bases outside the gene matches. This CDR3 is CASSQGAVDIQYF. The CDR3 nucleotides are TGTGCCAGCAGCCAGGGGGCGGTGGACATTCAGTACTTC.

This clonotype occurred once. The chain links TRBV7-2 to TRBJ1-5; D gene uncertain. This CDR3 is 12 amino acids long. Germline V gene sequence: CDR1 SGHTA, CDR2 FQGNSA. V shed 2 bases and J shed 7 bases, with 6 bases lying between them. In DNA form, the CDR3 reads TGTGCCAGCAGCTTATCGTCGCAGCCCCAGCATTTT. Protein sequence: CASSLSSQPQHF.

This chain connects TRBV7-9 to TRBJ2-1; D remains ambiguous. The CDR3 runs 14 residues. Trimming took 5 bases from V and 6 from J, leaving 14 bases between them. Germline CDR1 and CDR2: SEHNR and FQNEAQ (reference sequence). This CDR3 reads CASSTLGPSNEQFF. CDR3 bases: TGTGCCAGCAGCACCCTCGGGCCCTCCAATGAGCAGTTCTTC. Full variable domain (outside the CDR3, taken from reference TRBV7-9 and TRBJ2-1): DTGVSQNPRHKITKRGQNVTFRCDPISEHNRLYWYRQTLGQGPEFLTYFQNEAQLEKSRLLSDRFSAERPKGSFSTLEIQRTEQGDSAMYLCASSTLGPSNEQFFGPGTRLTVL.

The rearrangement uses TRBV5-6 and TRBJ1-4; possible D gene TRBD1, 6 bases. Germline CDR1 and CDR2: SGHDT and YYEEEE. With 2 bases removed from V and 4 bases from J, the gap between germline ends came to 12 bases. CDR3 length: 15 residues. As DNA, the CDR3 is TGTGCCAGCAGCTTATACACAGGGTATAATGAAAAACTGTTTTTT. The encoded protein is CASSLYTGYNEKLFF.

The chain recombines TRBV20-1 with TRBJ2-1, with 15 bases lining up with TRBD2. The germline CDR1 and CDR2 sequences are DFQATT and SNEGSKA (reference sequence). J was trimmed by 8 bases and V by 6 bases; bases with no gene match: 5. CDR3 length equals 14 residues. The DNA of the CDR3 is TGCAGTGCGAGGACTAGCGGGAGGGACGATGAGCAGTTCTTC. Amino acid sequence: CSARTSGRDDEQFF.

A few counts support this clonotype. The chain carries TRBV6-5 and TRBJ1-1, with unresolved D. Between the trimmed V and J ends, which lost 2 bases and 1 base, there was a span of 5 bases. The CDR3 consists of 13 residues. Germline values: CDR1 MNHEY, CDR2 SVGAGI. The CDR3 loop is CASSYVENTEAFF. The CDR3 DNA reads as TGTGCCAGCAGTTACGTCGAGAACACTGAAGCTTTCTTT.

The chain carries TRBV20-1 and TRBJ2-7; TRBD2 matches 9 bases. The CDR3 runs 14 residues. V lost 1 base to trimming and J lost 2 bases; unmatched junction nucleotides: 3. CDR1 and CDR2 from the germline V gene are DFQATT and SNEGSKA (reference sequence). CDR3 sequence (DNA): TGCAGTGCTAGAGGACTAGCGGTTCCCTACGAGCAGTACTTC. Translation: CSARGLAVPYEQYF.

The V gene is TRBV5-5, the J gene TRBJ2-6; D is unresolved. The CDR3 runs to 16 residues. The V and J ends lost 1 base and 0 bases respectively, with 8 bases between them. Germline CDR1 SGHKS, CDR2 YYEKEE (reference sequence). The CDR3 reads CASSLPRSSGANVLTF. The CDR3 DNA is TGTGCCAGCAGCTTGCCCCGGAGCTCTGGGGCCAACGTCCTGACTTTC.

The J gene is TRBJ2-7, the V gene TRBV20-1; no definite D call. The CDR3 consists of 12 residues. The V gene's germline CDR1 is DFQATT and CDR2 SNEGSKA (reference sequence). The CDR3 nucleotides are TGCGTTACCGGGCCCAACTCCTACGAGCAGTACTTC. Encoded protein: CVTGPNSYEQYF.

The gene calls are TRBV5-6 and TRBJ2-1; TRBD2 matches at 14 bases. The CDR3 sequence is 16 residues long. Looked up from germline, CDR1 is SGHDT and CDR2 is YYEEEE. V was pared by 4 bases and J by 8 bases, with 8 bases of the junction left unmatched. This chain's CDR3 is CASSVPGLAGDYEQFF. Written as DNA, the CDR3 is TGTGCCAGCAGCGTGCCGGGACTAGCGGGGGACTATGAGCAGTTCTTC. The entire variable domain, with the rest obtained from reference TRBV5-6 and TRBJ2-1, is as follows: DAGVTQSPTHLIKTRGQQVTLRCSPKSGHDTVSWYQQALGQGPQFIFQYYEEEERQRGNFPDRFSGHQFPNYSSELNVNALLLGDSALYLCASSVPGLAGDYEQFFGPGTRLTVL.

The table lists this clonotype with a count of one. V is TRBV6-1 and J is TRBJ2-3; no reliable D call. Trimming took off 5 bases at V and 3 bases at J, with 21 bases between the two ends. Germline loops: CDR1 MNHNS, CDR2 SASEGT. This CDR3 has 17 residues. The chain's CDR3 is CASSPSVGPTQTDTQYF. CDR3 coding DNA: TGTGCCAGCAGTCCTTCCGTCGGGCCTACCCAAACAGATACGCAGTATTTT.

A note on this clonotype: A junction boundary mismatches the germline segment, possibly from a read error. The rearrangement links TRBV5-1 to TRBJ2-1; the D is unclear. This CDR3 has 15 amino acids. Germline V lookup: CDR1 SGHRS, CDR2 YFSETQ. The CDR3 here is CASSPTSGSYNAQFF. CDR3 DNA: TGCGCCAGCAGCCCGACCTCCGGCTCCTACAATGCGCAGTTCTTC.

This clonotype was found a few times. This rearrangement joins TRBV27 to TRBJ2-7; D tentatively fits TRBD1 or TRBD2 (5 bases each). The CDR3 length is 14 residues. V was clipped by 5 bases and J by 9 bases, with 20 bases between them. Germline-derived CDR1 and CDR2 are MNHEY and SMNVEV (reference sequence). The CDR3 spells CASSPGTVRSGQYF. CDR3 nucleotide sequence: TGTGCCAGCAGTCCCGGGACGGTTCGATCAGGGCAGTACTTC.

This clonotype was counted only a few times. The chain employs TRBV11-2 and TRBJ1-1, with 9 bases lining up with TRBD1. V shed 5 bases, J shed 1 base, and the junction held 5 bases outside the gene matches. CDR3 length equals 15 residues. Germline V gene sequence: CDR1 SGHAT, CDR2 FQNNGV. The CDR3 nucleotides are TGTGCCAGCAGCAACAGGGGGCAAGGGAACACTGAAGCTTTCTTT. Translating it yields CASSNRGQGNTEAFF.

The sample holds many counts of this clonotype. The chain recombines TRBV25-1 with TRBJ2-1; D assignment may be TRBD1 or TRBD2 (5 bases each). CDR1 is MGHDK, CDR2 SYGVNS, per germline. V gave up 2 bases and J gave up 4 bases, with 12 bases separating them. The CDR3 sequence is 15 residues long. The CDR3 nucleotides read TGTGCCAGCAGTGAAGTAGGGACGGGGTACAATGAGCAGTTCTTC. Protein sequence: CASSEVGTGYNEQFF.

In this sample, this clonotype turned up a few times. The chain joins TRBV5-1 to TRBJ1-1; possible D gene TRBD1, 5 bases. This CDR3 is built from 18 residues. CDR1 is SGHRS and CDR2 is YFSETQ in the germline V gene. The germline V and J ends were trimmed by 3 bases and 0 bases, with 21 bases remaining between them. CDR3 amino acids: CASSSRIGGEFMNTEAFF. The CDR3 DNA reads TGCGCCAGCAGCTCGCGAATTGGAGGGGAGTTCATGAACACTGAAGCTTTCTTT.

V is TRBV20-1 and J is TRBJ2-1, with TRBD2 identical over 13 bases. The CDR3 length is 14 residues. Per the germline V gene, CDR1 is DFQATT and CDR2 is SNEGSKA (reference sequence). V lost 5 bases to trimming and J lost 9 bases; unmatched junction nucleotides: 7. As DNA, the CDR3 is TGCAGTGCTCCCGGACTAGCGGGAGTTGGTGAGCAGTTCTTC. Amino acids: CSAPGLAGVGEQFF.